The clone carrying this T cell receptor beta chain has a count of ten or more. The CDR3 loop spans 15 amino acids. Germline V lookup: CDR1 KGHSH, CDR2 LQKENI. Trimming removed 1 base at V and 1 base at J, with 8 bases between. The source of the sample is a study of T cells in Graves' hyperthyroidism and ophthalmopathy. It was RNA transcripts that yielded the amplified TCR beta CDR3 regions. The HTBI primer set served for first-round RT-PCR of the TCR CDR3. TCRdb re-analysed the multiplex PCR reads in MiXCR, keeping a single row per CDR3 protein. The sample records 270,000 or so distinct CDR3 sequences, around a quarter being singletons.

This receptor was identified in a man aged 40-49 years with Graves' hyperthyroidism that later progressed to Graves' ophthalmopathy. This chain uses TRBV18 with TRBJ1-5; D may be TRBD1 (6 bases). The sample was blood. The CDR3 spells CASSPQRGSNQPQHF. CDR3 bases: TGTGCCAGCTCACCACAGAGGGGGAGCAATCAGCCCCAGCATTTT. Full variable domain (missing parts from reference TRBV18 and TRBJ1-5): NAGVMQNPRHLVRRRGQEARLRCSPMKGHSHVYWYRQLPEEGLKFMVYLQKENIIDESGMPKERFSAEFPKEGPSILRIQQVVRGDSAAYFCASSPQRGSNQPQHFGDGTRLSIL.